Listed here are 30 T cell receptor beta chains from one sample, sequenced in a study of regulatory T cells in long-lasting Graves disease. The authors built TCR beta libraries using iRepertoire HTBI primers and Arm-PCR of CDR3 regions. In TCRdb, the multiplex PCR reads were re-called with MiXCR into one record per CDR3 protein. The sample yields about 460,000 distinct CDR3 sequences, 20% to 25% seen once. As for time point: persistent/refractory GD, antithyroid drugs over 5 years with positive TRAb. PBMC RNA was the source of the TCR library. Source: peripheral blood mononuclear cells (PBMCs), taken when the disease was refractory, from a patient treated with antithyroid drugs. These receptors were collected from a female donor with Graves disease.

This clonotype was seen at least ten times. This chain links TRBV12-3 or TRBV12-4 with TRBJ1-2; no firm D call. Trimming took off 3 bases at V and 0 bases at J, with 23 bases between the two ends. The CDR3 length is 19 residues. The CDR3 spells CASSFKFFIYAGPNYGYTF. The CDR3 bases are TGTGCCAGCAGTTTTAAATTTTTTATCTATGCAGGTCCTAACTATGGCTACACCTTC.

In its sample, this clonotype was seen many times. This sequence joins TRBV7-2 and TRBJ2-5; D not resolved. There are 14 residues in the CDR3. The V gene lost 2 bases and the J gene lost 3 bases, with 10 bases spanning the gap. Germline V gives CDR1 SGHTA, CDR2 FQGNSA. CDR3 DNA sequence: TGTGCCAGCAGCTTAAAATCGCGAAAAGAGACCCAGTACTTC. Encoded protein: CASSLKSRKETQYF.

About this clonotype itself: A much larger clone is a single base away; this may be a read error. The chain has TRBV6-4 and TRBJ2-2, with D uncertain. There are 12 residues in the CDR3. Germline-derived CDR1 and CDR2 are MRHNA and SNTAGT. CDR3 in DNA: TGTGCCGGCAGCTATGGAAGGTGGGAGCTGTTTTTT. It is translated as CAGSYGRWELFF.

This clonotype appeared many times. This chain uses TRBV28 with TRBJ2-7; D perhaps matches TRBD2 (6 bases). CDR1 is MDHEN and CDR2 is SYDVKM in the germline V gene. The CDR3 contains 15 residues. The V gene lost 4 bases and the J gene lost 4 bases, with 17 bases spanning the gap. CDR3 region: CASSSSGLPFYEQYF. The DNA of the CDR3 is TGTGCCAGCAGTTCCTCGGGACTCCCGTTTTACGAGCAGTACTTC.

This clonotype was seen repeatedly, ten times or more. The chain recombines TRBV29-1 with TRBJ2-5; 7 bases match TRBD1. Germline CDR1 SQVTM, CDR2 ANQGSEA. J lost 0 bases, V lost 3 bases, and 1 base had no gene match. This CDR3 contains 13 residues. In DNA, the CDR3 is TGCAGCGTTGACAGGGGGTACCAAGAGACCCAGTACTTC. It yields the protein CSVDRGYQETQYF.

As to this clonotype: A much larger clonotype is one base distant, so this may be a read error. This chain links TRBV7-2 with TRBJ2-7, with D perhaps matching TRBD2 (5 bases). The CDR3 runs 18 residues. Germline V lookup: CDR1 SGHTA, CDR2 FQGNSA. The CDR3 is CAGSFRPPFRGSSYEQYF. Written as DNA, the CDR3 is TGTGCCGGCAGCTTCAGGCCGCCCTTCCGGGGTAGCTCCTACGAGCAGTACTTC. The full variable domain, rest sourced from reference TRBV7-2 and TRBJ2-7, is GAGVSQSPSNKVTEKGKDVELRCDPISGHTALYWYRQSLGQGLEFLIYFQGNSAPDKSGLPSDRFSAERTGGSVSTLTIQRTQQEDSAVYLCAGSFRPPFRGSSYEQYFGPGTRLTVT.

V is TRBV9 and J is TRBJ2-3; no definite D call. CDR1 and CDR2 from the germline V gene are SGDLS and YYNGEE. The V gene lost 0 bases and the J gene lost 6 bases, with 11 bases spanning the gap. The CDR3 runs 14 residues. For the CDR3, the DNA is TGTGCCAGCAGCGTAGCGGTTTCGTCGGATACGCAGTATTTT. Protein sequence: CASSVAVSSDTQYF.

This clonotype was detected ten times or more. This chain connects TRBV7-2 to TRBJ1-4; D might be TRBD1 (6 bases). The CDR3 totals 14 residues. V was trimmed by 5 bases and J by 6 bases, leaving 13 bases between them. Germline loops: CDR1 SGHTA, CDR2 FQGNSA. CDR3 DNA sequence: TGTGCCAGCAGCCGGGGACGGACAGATGAAAAACTGTTTTTT. This gives the protein CASSRGRTDEKLFF.

This clonotype was counted many times. The chain uses TRBV27 and TRBJ2-2, with D maybe TRBD1 (5 bases). V was shortened by 4 bases and J by 3 bases, with 24 bases between the two germline ends. There are 19 residues in the CDR3. Germline loops: CDR1 MNHEY, CDR2 SMNVEV (reference sequence). CDR3 nucleotides: TGTGCCAGCAGTTCCCCAGGCGCAGGGTCGATCGGGCACACCGGGGAGCTGTTTTTT. It translates to CASSSPGAGSIGHTGELFF.

The V call is TRBV28, the J call TRBJ2-7; D unresolved. The germline CDR1 and CDR2 sequences are MDHEN and SYDVKM. V shed 3 bases and J shed 6 bases, with 6 bases lying between them. The CDR3 runs 11 residues. CDR3 bases: TGTGCCAGCAGTTTTTTATCCGAGCAGTACTTC. It translates to CASSFLSEQYF.

In this sample, this clonotype turned up many times. The rearrangement uses TRBV6-1 and TRBJ2-7, with 10 bases fitting TRBD1. CDR3 size: 14 residues. CDR1 and CDR2 (germline): MNHNS, SASEGT. Unmatched junction bases numbered 12, after V lost 11 bases and J lost 5 bases. The CDR3 DNA reads as TGTGCCTCTCATCCCGGGACAGGGGTCCACGAGCAGTACTTC. Translated, it gives CASHPGTGVHEQYF.

Turning to this clonotype: With a much larger clone just one base away, this may be a read error. V gene TRBV20-1 combines with J gene TRBJ1-4; TRBD1 is a possible D gene (6 bases). The ends were cut back, 1 base at V and 6 bases at J, with 24 bases in the middle. The germline CDR1 and CDR2 sequences are DFQATT and SNEGSKA (reference sequence). There are 18 residues in the CDR3. DNA of the CDR3: TGCAGTGCTAGAGCCCCCCGGACAGAGCTCTTGGTGGATGAAAAACTGTTTTTT. The encoded protein is CSARAPRTELLVDEKLFF.

This clonotype was recorded at least ten times. The rearrangement uses TRBV6-1 and TRBJ1-1; no definite D call. The CDR3 has 13 amino acids. The germline gives CDR1 MNHNS, CDR2 SASEGT. The ends were cut back, 6 bases at V and 3 bases at J, with 11 bases in the middle. This CDR3 reads CASRIQGYTEAFF. CDR3 DNA: TGTGCCAGCAGGATCCAAGGCTACACTGAAGCTTTCTTT.

This clonotype was counted at least ten times. This rearrangement joins TRBV7-2 to TRBJ1-2; no clear D. This CDR3 has 16 residues. Germline CDR1 reads SGHTA; CDR2 reads FQGNSA. The ends were cut back, 1 base at V and 8 bases at J, with 20 bases in the middle. CDR3 bases: TGTGCCAGCAGCTTAGGGGTAGGCGCCACGACTGGAGGCTACACCTTC. It encodes CASSLGVGATTGGYTF.

This chain's CDR3 is CSAMRVEDAEAFF. The CDR3 DNA reads TGCAGCGCCATGAGGGTAGAGGACGCTGAAGCTTTCTTT. The chain uses TRBV29-1 and TRBJ1-1; D is ambiguous. V lost 7 bases and J lost 6, with 18 bases in between. This CDR3 spans 13 amino acids. Germline assignment: CDR1 SQVTM and CDR2 ANQGSEA.

This clonotype was seen many times. The V and J genes are TRBV7-2 and TRBJ1-6; D unresolved. The CDR3 runs to 14 residues. Germline CDR1 and CDR2: SGHTA and FQGNSA. Trimming shortened V by 4 bases and J by 2 bases, and 6 bases separated the two germline ends. Written as DNA, the CDR3 is TGTGCCAGCAGCTCTAGCCCCTATAATTCACCCCTCCACTTT. Its translation is CASSSSPYNSPLHF.

Comment on this clonotype: This may stem from a read error, because a much larger clone lies one nucleotide away. V gene TRBV28 combines with J gene TRBJ2-7; D gene uncertain. With 4 bases removed from V and 9 bases from J, the gap between germline ends came to 10 bases. The germline CDR1 and CDR2 sequences are MDHEN and SYDVKM. This CDR3 has 11 amino acids. The CDR3 bases are TGTGCCAGCAGTTACGACATCGGGCAGTACTTC. The encoded protein is CASSYDIGQYF.

A few counts support this clonotype. This chain uses TRBV6-1 with TRBJ2-2; 8 bases match TRBD1. The CDR3 is 13 residues long. Germline V gene lookup returns CDR1 MNHNS and CDR2 SASEGT. Trimming took 7 bases from V and 7 from J; bases not matched to a gene: 5. The CDR3 region is CASKDRAGGELFF. As DNA, the CDR3 is TGTGCCAGCAAGGACAGGGCCGGCGGGGAGCTGTTTTTT.

The sample holds a few counts of this clonotype. The chain carries TRBV27 and TRBJ1-3; D gene unclear. Germline assignment: CDR1 MNHEY and CDR2 SMNVEV (reference sequence). V lost 4 bases and J lost 3, with 7 bases in between. The CDR3 sequence is 13 residues long. In DNA, the CDR3 is TGTGCCAGCAGTTCCCCGGGTGGAAACACCATATATTTT. Its translation is CASSSPGGNTIYF.

This clonotype was counted many times. The chain is built from TRBV28 and TRBJ1-1; 7 bases fit TRBD1. Germline trimming cut 0 bases from V and 0 bases from J; bases unmatched to any gene: 1. The CDR3 has 15 amino acids. Germline V gene lookup returns CDR1 MDHEN and CDR2 SYDVKM. CDR3 in DNA: TGTGCCAGCAGTTTATGGACAGGGATGAACACTGAAGCTTTCTTT. Its protein product is CASSLWTGMNTEAFF.

On this clonotype itself: This may stem from a read error, because a much larger clone lies one nucleotide away. The CDR3 DNA sequence: TGTGCCAGCAGTGTCGAGGTTGGGGTCGGGGTGGAGACCCAGTGCTTC. It specifies CASSVEVGVGVETQCF. V and J are TRBV6-1 and TRBJ2-5; a possible D gene is TRBD2 (5 bases). The CDR3 is 16 residues long. CDR1 MNHNS and CDR2 SASEGT come from the germline V gene.

The J gene is TRBJ1-5, the V gene TRBV30, with 7 bases matching TRBD1. The V gene's germline CDR1 is GTSNPN and CDR2 SVGIG (reference sequence). This CDR3 has 13 amino acids. V gave up 2 bases and J gave up 7 bases; unmatched junction bases: 5. The CDR3 sequence: CAWSTGARQPQHF. DNA of the CDR3: TGTGCCTGGAGTACAGGGGCCCGCCAGCCCCAGCATTTT.

This clonotype was seen only a few times. CDR3 DNA: TGTGCCAGCAGCTTTTCTGGAGTTTCAGGCAATCAGCCCCAGCATTTT. It specifies CASSFSGVSGNQPQHF. The chain has TRBV7-2 and TRBJ1-5; D unclear. This CDR3 has 16 residues. Trimming took 3 bases from V and 2 from J, leaving 14 bases between them. Germline lookup yields CDR1 SGHTA and CDR2 FQGNSA.

This clonotype was seen at least ten times. This chain joins TRBV11-2 and TRBJ1-2; D is ambiguous. V lost 7 bases, J lost 5 bases, and 17 bases lay in between. CDR1 SGHAT and CDR2 FQNNGV come from the germline V gene. The CDR3 is made up of 14 amino acids. CDR3 sequence reads: CASTGWESGYGYTF. For the CDR3, the DNA is TGTGCCAGCACCGGGTGGGAGTCCGGGTATGGCTACACCTTC. Complete variable domain (other parts from reference TRBV11-2 and TRBJ1-2): EAGVAQSPRYKIIEKRQSVAFWCNPISGHATLYWYQQILGQGPKLLIQFQNNGVVDDSQLPKDRFSAERLKGVDSTLKIQPAKLEDSAVYLCASTGWESGYGYTFGSGTRLTVV.

This clonotype was recorded a few times. This sequence joins TRBV7-2 and TRBJ2-2; 11 positions match TRBD1. The ends lost 5 bases at V and 7 bases at J; junction bases unmatched: 9. The CDR3 is made up of 16 amino acids. CDR1 and CDR2 from the germline V gene are SGHTA and FQGNSA. The CDR3 is CASSIFGQGAIGELFF. The CDR3 coding sequence is TGTGCCAGCAGCATCTTTGGACAGGGGGCGATCGGGGAGCTGTTTTTT. The entire variable domain, with the rest obtained from reference TRBV7-2 and TRBJ2-2, is as follows: GAGVSQSPSNKVTEKGKDVELRCDPISGHTALYWYRQSLGQGLEFLIYFQGNSAPDKSGLPSDRFSAERTGGSVSTLTIQRTQQEDSAVYLCASSIFGQGAIGELFFGEGSRLTVL.

This clonotype showed up just a few times. The rearrangement joins TRBV28 to TRBJ1-5, with 9 bases that match TRBD1. The length of the CDR3 is 14 residues. CDR1 is MDHEN and CDR2 is SYDVKM in the germline V gene. J was trimmed by 6 bases and V by 10 bases; bases with no gene match: 10. The DNA for the CDR3 is TGTGCCACCGCGCGAGGGACAGGGCTTCAGCCCCAGCATTTT. Its protein is CATARGTGLQPQHF.

This chain links TRBV5-1 with TRBJ2-7; 8 nucleotides agree with TRBD1. The CDR3 runs to 17 residues. The J segment lost 3 bases and the V segment lost 6 bases, leaving 17 bases of the junction unmatched. CDR1 and CDR2 (germline): SGHRS, YFSETQ. The CDR3 loop reads CASTKTGQGHSVYEQYF. The CDR3 nucleotides are TGCGCCAGCACTAAAACTGGACAGGGTCATTCAGTCTACGAGCAGTACTTC.

This clonotype was seen at least ten times. The V call is TRBV2, the J call TRBJ2-2; D is unclear. V was clipped by 8 bases and J by 5 bases, with 12 bases between them. The V gene's germline CDR1 is SNHLY and CDR2 FYNNEI. CDR3 length equals 13 residues. The CDR3 sequence is CASGGRQTGELFF. The CDR3 bases are TGTGCCAGCGGCGGCAGGCAAACCGGGGAGCTGTTTTTT.

This clonotype was recorded many times. The chain recombines TRBV12-3 or TRBV12-4 with TRBJ2-7; possibly TRBD1 for D (6 bases). The CDR3 sequence is 12 residues long. V was clipped by 5 bases and J by 10 bases, with 15 bases between them. CDR3 nucleotides: TGTGCCAGCAGTCCAACCCCAGGGGCCCAGTACTTC. Its protein is CASSPTPGAQYF.

This clonotype occurred many times. The J gene is TRBJ2-5, the V gene TRBV30; D call uncertain. The V gene lost 1 base and the J gene lost 1 base, with 1 base spanning the gap. Germline assignment: CDR1 GTSNPN and CDR2 SVGIG (reference sequence). The CDR3 is made up of 11 amino acids. The CDR3 sequence: CAWSGQETQYF. The CDR3, as DNA: TGTGCCTGGAGTGGCCAAGAGACCCAGTACTTC.